The clone carrying this TCR beta chain was counted between two and nine times. Its target is unknown. The identical CDR3 is also encoded by other nucleotide sequences in the sample. The protocol was immunoSEQ multiplex PCR, while the TCRdb copy is restricted to in-frame clones and leaves out a portion. This table holds 30,000 to 40,000 clones, roughly 80% found once. CDR1 is SGDLS and CDR2 is YYNGEE in the germline V gene. The CDR3 is 15 amino acids. Trimming took 0 bases from V and 1 from J, leaving 7 bases between them. The sample is drawn from a study of OX40 agonist ivuxolimab in advanced cancers. As for the study in general: Those enrolled were 80% to 85% male, with a mean age of roughly 60 years and ages from 23 to 79.

General observations from the study: The specificity for antigen of the expanded peripheral T cells was not determined. Also showing low normalized T-cell clonal expansion were some of the nonresponders.

This specimen was CD4+ or CD8+ T cells sorted from blood, taken in a trial of the OX40 agonist ivuxolimab. The source of this sequence is an adult with an advanced solid tumor such as melanoma, head and neck, liver or kidney cancer. The chain employs TRBV9 and TRBJ1-4, with D unresolved. The CDR3 region has the DNA TGTGCCAGCAGCGTAGGCGGACTAACTAATGAAAAACTGTTTTTT. It is translated as CASSVGGLTNEKLFF.